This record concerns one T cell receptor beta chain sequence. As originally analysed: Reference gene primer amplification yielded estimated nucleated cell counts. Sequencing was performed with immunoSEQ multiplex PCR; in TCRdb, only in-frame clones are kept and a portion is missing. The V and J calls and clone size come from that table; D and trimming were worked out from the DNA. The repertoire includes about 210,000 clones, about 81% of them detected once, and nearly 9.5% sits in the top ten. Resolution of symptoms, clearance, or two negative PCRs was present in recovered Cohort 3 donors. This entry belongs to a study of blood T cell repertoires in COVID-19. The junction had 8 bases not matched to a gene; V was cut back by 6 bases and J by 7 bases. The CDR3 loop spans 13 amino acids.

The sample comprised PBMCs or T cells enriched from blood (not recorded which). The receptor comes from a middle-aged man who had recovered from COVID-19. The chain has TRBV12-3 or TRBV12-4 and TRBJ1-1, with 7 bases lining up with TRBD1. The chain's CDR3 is CASRGTVGSEAFF. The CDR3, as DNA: TGTGCCAGCAGGGGGACAGTTGGGAGTGAAGCTTTCTTT.